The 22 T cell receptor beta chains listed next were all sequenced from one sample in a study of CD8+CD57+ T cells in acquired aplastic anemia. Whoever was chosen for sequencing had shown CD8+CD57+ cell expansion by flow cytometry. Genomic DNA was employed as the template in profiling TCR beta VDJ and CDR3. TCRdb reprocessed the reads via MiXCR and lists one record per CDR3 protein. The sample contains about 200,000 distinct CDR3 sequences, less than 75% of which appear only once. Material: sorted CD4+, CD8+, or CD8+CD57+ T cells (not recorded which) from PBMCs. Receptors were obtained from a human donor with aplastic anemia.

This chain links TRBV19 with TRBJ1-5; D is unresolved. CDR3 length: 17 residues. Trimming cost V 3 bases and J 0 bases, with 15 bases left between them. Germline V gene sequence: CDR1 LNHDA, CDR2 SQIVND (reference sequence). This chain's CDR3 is CASSIGHGEFSNQPQHF. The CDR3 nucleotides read TGTGCCAGTAGTATCGGGCATGGGGAGTTTAGCAATCAGCCCCAGCATTTT.

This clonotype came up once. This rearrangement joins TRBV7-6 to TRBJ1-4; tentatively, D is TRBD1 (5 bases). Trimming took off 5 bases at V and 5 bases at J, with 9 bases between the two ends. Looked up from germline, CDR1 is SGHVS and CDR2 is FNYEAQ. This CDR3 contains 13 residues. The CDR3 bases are TGTGCCAGCAGCGTTAGGGGCAATGAAAAACTGTTTTTT. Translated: CASSVRGNEKLFF. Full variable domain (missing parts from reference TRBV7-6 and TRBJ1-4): GAGVSQSPRYKVTKRGQDVALRCDPISGHVSLYWYRQALGQGPEFLTYFNYEAQQDKSGLPNDRFSAERPEGSISTLTIQRTEQRDSAMYRCASSVRGNEKLFFGSGTQLSVL.

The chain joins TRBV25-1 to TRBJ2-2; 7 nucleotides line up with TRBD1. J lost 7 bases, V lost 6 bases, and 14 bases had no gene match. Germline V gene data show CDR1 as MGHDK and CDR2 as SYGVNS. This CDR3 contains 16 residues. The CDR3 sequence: CASRSNLQGSGGELFF. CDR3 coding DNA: TGTGCCAGCAGGTCAAATTTACAGGGGAGCGGCGGGGAGCTGTTTTTT.

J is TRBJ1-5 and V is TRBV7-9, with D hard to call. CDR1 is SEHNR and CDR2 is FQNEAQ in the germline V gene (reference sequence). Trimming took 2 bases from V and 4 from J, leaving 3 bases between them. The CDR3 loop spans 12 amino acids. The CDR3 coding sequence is TGTGCCAGCAGCTTAATTAATCAGCCCCAGCATTTT. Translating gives CASSLINQPQHF.

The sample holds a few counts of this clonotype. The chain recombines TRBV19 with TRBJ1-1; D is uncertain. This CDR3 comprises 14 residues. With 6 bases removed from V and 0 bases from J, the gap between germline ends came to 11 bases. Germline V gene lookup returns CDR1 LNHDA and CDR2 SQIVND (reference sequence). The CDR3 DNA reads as TGTGCCAGTAGGGTAGGGCAGCTGAACACTGAAGCTTTCTTT. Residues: CASRVGQLNTEAFF.

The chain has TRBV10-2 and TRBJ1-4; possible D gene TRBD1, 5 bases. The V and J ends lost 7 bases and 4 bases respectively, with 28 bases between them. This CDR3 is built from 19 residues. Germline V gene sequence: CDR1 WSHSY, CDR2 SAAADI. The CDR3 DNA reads TGCGCCAGCAAGGCGGGGACCGCCTCCTACGGCGGACGTAATGAAAAACTGTTTTTT. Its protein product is CASKAGTASYGGRNEKLFF.

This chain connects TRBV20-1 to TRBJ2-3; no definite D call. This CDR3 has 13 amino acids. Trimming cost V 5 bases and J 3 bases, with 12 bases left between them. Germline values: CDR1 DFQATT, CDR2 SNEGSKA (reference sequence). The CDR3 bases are TGCAGTGCTTTCTCCGGAGCGACAGATACGCAGTATTTT. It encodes CSAFSGATDTQYF.

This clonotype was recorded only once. The CDR3 coding sequence is TGTGCCAGCAGTCCCTGGGGGACAGGGGACGATGAGCAGTTCTTC. The encoded protein is CASSPWGTGDDEQFF. This chain uses TRBV6-5 with TRBJ2-1; 10 bases agree with TRBD1. The length of the CDR3 is 15 residues. CDR1 and CDR2 from the germline V gene are MNHEY and SVGAGI. Trimming took 5 bases from V and 8 from J; bases not matched to a gene: 9.

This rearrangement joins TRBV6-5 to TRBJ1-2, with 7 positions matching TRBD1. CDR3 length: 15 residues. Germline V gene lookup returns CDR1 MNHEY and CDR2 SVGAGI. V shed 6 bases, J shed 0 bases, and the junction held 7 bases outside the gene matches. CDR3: CASSQGTVTNYGYTF. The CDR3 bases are TGTGCCAGCAGCCAAGGGACAGTAACTAACTATGGCTACACCTTC.

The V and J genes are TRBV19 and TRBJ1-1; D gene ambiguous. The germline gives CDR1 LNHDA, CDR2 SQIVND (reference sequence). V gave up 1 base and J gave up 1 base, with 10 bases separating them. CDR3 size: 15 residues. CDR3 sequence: CASSIGSVANTEAFF. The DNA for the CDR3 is TGTGCCAGTAGTATAGGGTCGGTAGCGAACACTGAAGCTTTCTTT.

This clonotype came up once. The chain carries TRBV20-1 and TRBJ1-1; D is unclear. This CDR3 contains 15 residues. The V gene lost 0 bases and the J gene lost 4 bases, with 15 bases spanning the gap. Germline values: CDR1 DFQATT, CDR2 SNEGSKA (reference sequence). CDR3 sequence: CSARDRYRSVTEAFF. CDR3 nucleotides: TGCAGTGCTAGAGATCGTTACAGAAGTGTCACTGAAGCTTTCTTT.

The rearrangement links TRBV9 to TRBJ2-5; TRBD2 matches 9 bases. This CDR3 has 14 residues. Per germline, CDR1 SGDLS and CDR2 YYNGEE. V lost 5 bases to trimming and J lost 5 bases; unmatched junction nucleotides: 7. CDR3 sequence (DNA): TGTGCCAGCAGTAGCGGGGGCGGGGTTGAGACCCAGTACTTC. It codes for CASSSGGGVETQYF.

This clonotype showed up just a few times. The CDR3 bases are TGCAGCGTGGTGTGGATTTGGGCTCAGAACACTGAAGCTTTCTTT. It encodes CSVVWIWAQNTEAFF. This rearrangement joins TRBV29-1 to TRBJ1-1; D is ambiguous. The CDR3 contains 15 residues. The V end lost 6 bases, the J end lost 1 base, and 18 bases lay between the germline ends. Germline V gives CDR1 SQVTM, CDR2 ANQGSEA.

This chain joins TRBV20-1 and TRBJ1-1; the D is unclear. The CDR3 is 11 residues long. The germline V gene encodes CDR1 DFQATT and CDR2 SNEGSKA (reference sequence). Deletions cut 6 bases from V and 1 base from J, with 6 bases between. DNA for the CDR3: TGCAGTGCCTACAGGAACACTGAAGCTTTCTTT. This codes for CSAYRNTEAFF.

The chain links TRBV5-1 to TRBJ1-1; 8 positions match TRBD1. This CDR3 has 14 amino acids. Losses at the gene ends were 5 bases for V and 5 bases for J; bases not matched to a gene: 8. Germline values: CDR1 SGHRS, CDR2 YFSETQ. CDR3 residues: CASSSNTGGTEAFF. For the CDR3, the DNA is TGCGCCAGCAGTTCAAACACAGGGGGAACTGAAGCTTTCTTT. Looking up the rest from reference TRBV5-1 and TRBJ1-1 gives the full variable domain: KAGVTQTPRYLIKTRGQQVTLSCSPISGHRSVSWYQQTPGQGLQFLFEYFSETQRNKGNFPGRFSGRQFSNSRSEMNVSTLELGDSALYLCASSSNTGGTEAFFGQGTRLTVV.

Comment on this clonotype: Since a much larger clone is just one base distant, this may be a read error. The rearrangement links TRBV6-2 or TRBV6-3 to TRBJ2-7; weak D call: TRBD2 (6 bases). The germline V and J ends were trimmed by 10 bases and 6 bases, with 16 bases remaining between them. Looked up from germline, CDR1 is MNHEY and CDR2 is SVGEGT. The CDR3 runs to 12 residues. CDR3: CANGLIVGEQYF. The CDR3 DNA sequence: TGTGCCAACGGACTAATTGTAGGCGAGCAGTACTTC.

The CDR3 DNA follows: TGTGCCAGCAGCGTGGGCGGGACAGCCAACACTGAAGCTTTCTTT. This encodes CASSVGGTANTEAFF. J is TRBJ1-1 and V is TRBV9, with 7 positions matching TRBD1. The V gene's germline CDR1 is SGDLS and CDR2 YYNGEE. The ends lost 2 bases at V and 2 bases at J; junction bases unmatched: 6. This CDR3 has 15 amino acids. Filled out from reference TRBV9 and TRBJ1-1, the complete variable domain reads DSGVTQTPKHLITATGQRVTLRCSPRSGDLSVYWYQQSLDQGLQFLIQYYNGEERAKGNILERFSAQQFPDLHSELNLSSLELGDSALYFCASSVGGTANTEAFFGQGTRLTVV.

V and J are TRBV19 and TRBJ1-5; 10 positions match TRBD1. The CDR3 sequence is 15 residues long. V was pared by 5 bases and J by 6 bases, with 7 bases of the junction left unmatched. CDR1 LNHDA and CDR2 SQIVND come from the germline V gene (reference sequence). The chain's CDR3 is CASSLGQGISQPQHF. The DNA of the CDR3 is TGTGCCAGTAGTTTGGGACAGGGGATAAGTCAGCCCCAGCATTTT.

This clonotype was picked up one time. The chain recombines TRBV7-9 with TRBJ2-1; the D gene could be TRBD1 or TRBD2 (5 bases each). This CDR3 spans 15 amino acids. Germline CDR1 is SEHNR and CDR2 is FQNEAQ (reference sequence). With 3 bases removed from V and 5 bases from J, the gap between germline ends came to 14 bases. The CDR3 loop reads CASSLEWLGDNEQFF. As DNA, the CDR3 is TGTGCCAGCAGCTTGGAGTGGTTGGGGGACAATGAGCAGTTCTTC.

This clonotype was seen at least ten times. The CDR3 DNA is TGTGCCAGCAGCCATCAGAAGGGACAGAACACCGGGGAGCTGTTTTTT. This gives the protein CASSHQKGQNTGELFF. The chain carries TRBV9 and TRBJ2-2, with D perhaps TRBD1 (6 bases). Looked up from germline, CDR1 is SGDLS and CDR2 is YYNGEE. The V end lost 4 bases, the J end lost 1 base, and 14 bases lay between the germline ends. There are 16 residues in the CDR3. Full variable domain (rest looked up from reference TRBV9 and TRBJ2-2): DSGVTQTPKHLITATGQRVTLRCSPRSGDLSVYWYQQSLDQGLQFLIQYYNGEERAKGNILERFSAQQFPDLHSELNLSSLELGDSALYFCASSHQKGQNTGELFFGEGSRLTVL.

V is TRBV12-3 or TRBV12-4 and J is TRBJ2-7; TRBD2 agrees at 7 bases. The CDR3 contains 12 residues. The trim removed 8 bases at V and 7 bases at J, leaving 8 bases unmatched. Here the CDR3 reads CASQPRGGEQYF. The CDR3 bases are TGTGCCAGCCAGCCCCGGGGAGGGGAGCAGTACTTC.

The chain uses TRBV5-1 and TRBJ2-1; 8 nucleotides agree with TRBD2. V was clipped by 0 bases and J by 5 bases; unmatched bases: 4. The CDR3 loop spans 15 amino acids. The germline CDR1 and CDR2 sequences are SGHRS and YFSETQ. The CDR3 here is CASSLEGGRNNEQFF. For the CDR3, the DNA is TGCGCCAGCAGCTTGGAAGGCGGGAGGAACAATGAGCAGTTCTTC.